The 4 T cell receptor beta chains below were found in one sample sequenced in a study of OX40 agonist ivuxolimab in advanced cancers. Clones were read by immunoSEQ multiplex PCR, and TCRdb kept only the in-frame ones, dropping some. The sample shows fewer than 40,000 clones, about three quarters of them seen only once. Sequencing used CD4+ or CD8+ T cells sorted from blood, obtained in a trial of the OX40 agonist ivuxolimab. These receptors were obtained from an adult with an advanced solid tumor such as melanoma, head and neck, liver or kidney cancer.

The V call is TRBV2, the J call TRBJ2-7; 10 positions agree with TRBD2. CDR1 is SNHLY, CDR2 FYNNEI, per germline. The V gene end was trimmed by 2 bases and the J gene end by 10 bases; junction bases not matched to a gene: 11. The CDR3 spans 15 residues. CDR3 sequence: CASSERSGRVSGQYF. In nucleotides, the CDR3 is TGTGCCAGCAGTGAAAGGAGCGGGAGGGTATCAGGCCAGTACTTC.

In its sample, this clone was seen a few times. V and J are TRBV14 and TRBJ2-1, with 9 nucleotides matching TRBD2. The CDR3 loop spans 15 amino acids. With V trimmed by 0 bases and J by 7 bases, 4 bases remained unmatched. Germline values: CDR1 SGHDN, CDR2 FVKESK. DNA of the CDR3: TGTGCCAGCAGCCAAGAGCTAGCGGGGCTAAATGAGCAGTTCTTC. It specifies CASSQELAGLNEQFF.

The chain uses TRBV2 and TRBJ1-5, with a tentative D call TRBD1 (6 bases). This CDR3 is 17 amino acids long. V was clipped by 5 bases and J by 11 bases, with 28 bases between them. The germline V gene encodes CDR1 SNHLY and CDR2 FYNNEI. CDR3 sequence reads: CASSRNRDTPRQQTQHF. As DNA, the CDR3 is TGTGCCAGCAGTCGAAACCGGGACACCCCACGCCAGCAGACCCAGCATTTT.

Comment on this clone: Distinct nucleotide sequences in the sample also encode this CDR3. The CDR3 sequence: CAWSRGSNQPQHF. For the CDR3, the DNA is TGTGCCTGGAGCAGGGGGAGCAATCAGCCCCAGCATTTT. V is TRBV30 and J is TRBJ1-5; 7 nucleotides match TRBD1. V lost 3 bases and J lost 1; bases outside the gene matches: 0. The germline V gene encodes CDR1 GTSNPN and CDR2 SVGIG (reference sequence). The length of the CDR3 is 13 residues.